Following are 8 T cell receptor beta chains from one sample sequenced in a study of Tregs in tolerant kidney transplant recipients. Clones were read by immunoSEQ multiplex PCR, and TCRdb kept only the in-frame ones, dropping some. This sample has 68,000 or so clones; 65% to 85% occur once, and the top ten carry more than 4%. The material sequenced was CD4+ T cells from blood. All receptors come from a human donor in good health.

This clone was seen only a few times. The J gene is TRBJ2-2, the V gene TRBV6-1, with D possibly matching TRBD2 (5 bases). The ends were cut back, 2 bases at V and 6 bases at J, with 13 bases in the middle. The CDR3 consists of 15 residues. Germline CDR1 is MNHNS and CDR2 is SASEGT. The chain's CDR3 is CASSEILAWSGELFF. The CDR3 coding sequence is TGTGCCAGCAGTGAAATCCTAGCTTGGTCCGGGGAGCTGTTTTTT.

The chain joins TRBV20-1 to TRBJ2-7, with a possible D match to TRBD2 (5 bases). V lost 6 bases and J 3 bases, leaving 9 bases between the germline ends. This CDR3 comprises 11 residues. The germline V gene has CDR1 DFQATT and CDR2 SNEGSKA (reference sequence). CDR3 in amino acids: CSASGNYEQYF. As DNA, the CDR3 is TGCAGTGCCTCGGGAAACTACGAGCAGTACTTC.

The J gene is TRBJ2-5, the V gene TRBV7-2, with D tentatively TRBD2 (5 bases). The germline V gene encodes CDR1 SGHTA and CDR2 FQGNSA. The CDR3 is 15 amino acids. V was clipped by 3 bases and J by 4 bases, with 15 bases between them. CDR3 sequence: CASSFSFLRAETQYF. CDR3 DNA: TGTGCCAGCAGCTTTAGTTTTTTGAGGGCAGAGACCCAGTACTTC.

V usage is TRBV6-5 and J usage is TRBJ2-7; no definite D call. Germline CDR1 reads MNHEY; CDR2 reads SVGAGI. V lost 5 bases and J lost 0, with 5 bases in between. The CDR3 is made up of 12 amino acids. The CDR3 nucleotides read TGTGCCAGCAGTCCCTACTCCTACGAGCAGTACTTC. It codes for CASSPYSYEQYF.

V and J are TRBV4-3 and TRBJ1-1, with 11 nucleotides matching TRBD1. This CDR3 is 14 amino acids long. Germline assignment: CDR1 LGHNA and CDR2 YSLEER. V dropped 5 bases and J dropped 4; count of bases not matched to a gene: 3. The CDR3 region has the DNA TGCGCCAGCAGCTTGGGACAGGGGGGCACTGAAGCTTTCTTT. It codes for CASSLGQGGTEAFF.

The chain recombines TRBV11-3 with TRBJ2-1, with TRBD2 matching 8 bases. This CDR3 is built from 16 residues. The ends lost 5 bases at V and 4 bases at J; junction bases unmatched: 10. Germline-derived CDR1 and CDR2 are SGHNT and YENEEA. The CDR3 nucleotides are TGTGCCAGCAGCCACCCAAAAGCGGGAGAGTACAATGAGCAGTTCTTC. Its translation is CASSHPKAGEYNEQFF.

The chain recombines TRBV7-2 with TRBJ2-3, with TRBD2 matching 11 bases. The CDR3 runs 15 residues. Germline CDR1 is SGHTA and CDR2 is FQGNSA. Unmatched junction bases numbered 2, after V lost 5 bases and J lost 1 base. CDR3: CASSVTSGGTDTQYF. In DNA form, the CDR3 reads TGTGCCAGCAGCGTGACTAGCGGGGGCACAGATACGCAGTATTTT.

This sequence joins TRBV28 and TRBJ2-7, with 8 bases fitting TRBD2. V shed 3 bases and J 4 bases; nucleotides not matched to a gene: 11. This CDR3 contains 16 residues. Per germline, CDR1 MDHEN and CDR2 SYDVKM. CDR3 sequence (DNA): TGTGCCAGCAGTTTGAAGCGGGGGCCGGGGTTGTACGAGCAGTACTTC. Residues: CASSLKRGPGLYEQYF.